This T cell receptor (beta chain) was identified during a study of cytomegalovirus exposure and HLA in healthy donors. At the level of the study: An analysis done earlier identified about 120 million unique TCR beta sequences from about 180 million T cells. Study observations and caveats: Based on reports, TCR beta sequences accurately predicted HLA-A and HLA-B alleles for most subjects.

Concerning this clone: Its matching antigen is unknown.

Vbeta (60) and Jbeta (13) primers were used in the PCR. Generated by immunoSEQ multiplex PCR, the TCRdb table keeps only in-frame clones and is missing some. The sample totals 150,000 to 200,000 clones. The ends lost 4 bases at V and 3 bases at J; junction bases unmatched: 6. Germline CDR1 and CDR2: LGHNA and YNFKEQ. The CDR3 has 15 residues. The chain combines TRBV4-2 with TRBJ1-5, with 7 bases lining up with TRBD1. This receptor was taken from a woman aged 18-35 years in good health and CMV-seropositive. Specimen: PBMCs. CDR3 DNA: TGTGCCAGCAGCCCCTTAACAGGGGTCAATCAGCCCCAGCATTTT. Its protein is CASSPLTGVNQPQHF.